Presented here are 29 T cell receptor beta chains from one specimen sequenced in a study of blood T cell repertoires in COVID-19. The repertoire was sequenced with immunoSEQ multiplex PCR; TCRdb's copy has only in-frame clones and lacks some. The sample lists over 30,000 clones, 81% occurring once. Sequenced material: peripheral blood. The source is a man older than 75 with active or convalescent COVID-19.

J is TRBJ2-5 and V is TRBV24-1; 8 bases are shared with TRBD1. This CDR3 contains 15 residues. With V trimmed by 2 bases and J by 2 bases, 3 bases remained unmatched. CDR1 KGHDR and CDR2 SFDVKD come from the germline V gene. Here the CDR3 DNA reads TGTGCCACCAGTGATTCTAGGACAGGGCAAGAGACCCAGTACTTC. Protein: CATSDSRTGQETQYF.

This clone was seen a single time. The chain employs TRBV24-1 and TRBJ1-3; 8 bases fit TRBD1. There are 17 residues in the CDR3. The J segment lost 0 bases and the V segment lost 3 bases, leaving 6 bases of the junction unmatched. The germline V gene encodes CDR1 KGHDR and CDR2 SFDVKD. CDR3 in DNA: TGTGCCACCAGTGATAGGACAGGGCAAGCCTCTGGAAACACCATATATTTT. This translates into CATSDRTGQASGNTIYF.

V is TRBV5-3 and J is TRBJ2-5; tentative D call: TRBD1 (5 bases). TRBV5-3 is known as an ORF, though its function is uncertain. The CDR3 contains 17 residues. The V gene lost 2 bases and the J gene lost 0 bases, with 17 bases spanning the gap. The CDR3 nucleotides are TGTGCCAGAAGCTTACGGAAGACAGCAAAGAACCAAGAGACCCAGTACTTC. Amino acids: CARSLRKTAKNQETQYF.

In DNA form, the CDR3 reads TGTGCCAGCAGCTTAAATACGGGGTCCGATACGCAGTATTTT. Translated, it gives CASSLNTGSDTQYF. The V gene is TRBV7-8, the J gene TRBJ2-3; a possible D gene is TRBD2 (5 bases). The CDR3 spans 14 residues. The V gene lost 2 bases and the J gene lost 6 bases, with 12 bases spanning the gap. CDR1 SGHVS and CDR2 FQNEAQ come from the germline V gene.

This clone was seen repeatedly, ten times or more. This chain uses TRBV7-2 with TRBJ1-2; D is undetermined. Germline V gene sequence: CDR1 SGHTA, CDR2 FQGNSA. With 1 base removed from V and 2 bases from J, the gap between germline ends came to 8 bases. The CDR3 loop spans 14 amino acids. CDR3 amino acids: CASSLEPRNYGYTF. In DNA, the CDR3 is TGTGCCAGCAGCTTAGAGCCCCGCAACTATGGCTACACCTTC.

This clone was observed once. This chain uses TRBV4-1 with TRBJ2-3; 8 bases are shared with TRBD2. The CDR3 runs 15 residues. In germline, CDR1 is MGHRA, CDR2 YSYEKL. The V gene end was trimmed by 0 bases and the J gene end by 6 bases; junction bases not matched to a gene: 5. In DNA, the CDR3 is TGCGCCAGCAGCCAAGATGGGCTAGCGGGTGATACGCAGTATTTT. It encodes CASSQDGLAGDTQYF.

The V gene is TRBV5-6, the J gene TRBJ2-5, with 8 bases that match TRBD2. Germline values: CDR1 SGHDT, CDR2 YYEEEE. CDR3 length equals 15 residues. J lost 1 base, V lost 4 bases, and 6 bases had no gene match. The CDR3 DNA reads TGTGCCAGCAGCCCACTTAGCGGGGTCCAAGAGACCCAGTACTTC. Its translation: CASSPLSGVQETQYF.

The chain employs TRBV12-3 or TRBV12-4 and TRBJ2-5, with 7 bases identical to TRBD1. Trimming cost V 7 bases and J 3 bases; bases outside gene matches: 5. The CDR3 is 13 amino acids. This CDR3 is CASMTGLEETQYF. The CDR3 DNA follows: TGTGCCAGCATGACAGGGCTGGAAGAGACCCAGTACTTC.

The chain carries TRBV3-1 (or the pseudogene TRBV3-2) and TRBJ2-5, with TRBD2 identical over 9 bases. The germline V gene encodes CDR1 LGHDT and CDR2 YNNKEL (reference sequence). The CDR3 spans 17 residues. J was trimmed by 5 bases and V by 4 bases; bases with no gene match: 14. The CDR3 sequence is CASSPRLGSGRGETQYF. In DNA, the CDR3 is TGTGCCAGCAGCCCGCGTTTGGGTAGCGGGAGAGGGGAGACCCAGTACTTC.

The CDR3 nucleotides are TGTGCCAGCAGACCCAGCGTAACCGGGGAGCTGTTTTTT. It is translated as CASRPSVTGELFF. The J gene is TRBJ2-2, the V gene TRBV12-3 or TRBV12-4; D remains ambiguous. CDR3 length: 13 residues. V shed 6 bases and J shed 5 bases, with 10 bases lying between them.

V usage is TRBV24-1 and J usage is TRBJ1-6; 7 nucleotides match TRBD1. Germline trimming cut 4 bases from V and 8 bases from J; bases unmatched to any gene: 10. CDR1 KGHDR and CDR2 SFDVKD come from the germline V gene. The CDR3 contains 16 residues. Written as DNA, the CDR3 is TGTGCCACCAGTGACCCCGGACAGGTCGTTCATTCACCCCTCCACTTT. This sequence encodes CATSDPGQVVHSPLHF.

The chain recombines TRBV11-2 with TRBJ2-1; 13 bases fit TRBD2. V lost 5 bases to trimming and J lost 5 bases; unmatched junction nucleotides: 3. The CDR3 sequence is 15 residues long. Germline lookup yields CDR1 SGHAT and CDR2 FQNNGV. The CDR3 DNA sequence: TGTGCCAGCAGCCCCGGGACTAGCGGGGACAATGAGCAGTTCTTC. This codes for CASSPGTSGDNEQFF.

This sequence joins TRBV5-1 and TRBJ2-3; weak D call: TRBD2 (6 bases). V lost 0 bases, J lost 1 base, and 12 bases lay in between. This CDR3 is 16 amino acids long. Germline values: CDR1 SGHRS, CDR2 YFSETQ. CDR3 sequence reads: CASSLVTGGGTDTQYF. The CDR3 DNA is TGCGCCAGCAGCTTGGTAACTGGCGGGGGCACAGATACGCAGTATTTT.

The chain has TRBV3-1 (or the pseudogene TRBV3-2) and TRBJ2-7, with D possibly being TRBD2 (5 bases). The V end lost 3 bases, the J end lost 9 bases, and 18 bases lay between the germline ends. The CDR3 loop spans 14 amino acids. Germline lookup yields CDR1 LGHDT and CDR2 YNNKEL (reference sequence). The CDR3 DNA reads as TGTGCCAGCAGCCAGGGGAGCGGCCTTTCAAGGCAGTACTTC. Amino acid sequence: CASSQGSGLSRQYF.

The chain uses TRBV7-3 and TRBJ2-1; tentative D call: TRBD2 (6 bases). The CDR3 totals 13 residues. The germline V and J ends were trimmed by 5 bases and 10 bases, with 15 bases remaining between them. Germline-derived CDR1 and CDR2 are SGHTA and FQGTGA. The CDR3 protein is CASSTGSAGEQFF. In DNA form, the CDR3 reads TGTGCCAGCAGCACGGGATCAGCGGGCGAGCAGTTCTTC.

The chain joins TRBV9 to TRBJ2-2; the match to TRBD2 covers 8 bases. J was trimmed by 5 bases and V by 0 bases; bases with no gene match: 3. The CDR3 covers 15 residues. Germline V gene sequence: CDR1 SGDLS, CDR2 YYNGEE. The CDR3 DNA sequence: TGTGCCAGCAGCGTAGTAAGCGGGGGTACCGGGGAGCTGTTTTTT. Translation: CASSVVSGGTGELFF.

This chain joins TRBV28 and TRBJ2-7, with 10 bases that match TRBD1. CDR3 length equals 16 residues. Germline CDR1 MDHEN, CDR2 SYDVKM. Losses at the gene ends were 7 bases for V and 3 bases for J; bases not matched to a gene: 12. The CDR3 reads CASNTPSGQGFYEQYF. The DNA of the CDR3 is TGTGCCAGCAATACCCCCTCGGGACAGGGGTTCTACGAGCAGTACTTC.

This clone counts as medium-sized. This rearrangement joins TRBV4-2 to TRBJ2-7; possibly TRBD1 for D (6 bases). The V end lost 4 bases, the J end lost 2 bases, and 9 bases lay between the germline ends. Germline V CDR1 and CDR2: LGHNA, YNFKEQ. The length of the CDR3 is 13 residues. The CDR3 DNA sequence: TGTGCCAGCAGCCGAGGACAGACCTACGAGCAGTACTTC. As protein: CASSRGQTYEQYF.

The CDR3 DNA reads TGTGCCAGCAGCTTGGCCGGGGGAGAGACCCAGTACTTC. This sequence encodes CASSLAGGETQYF. This chain joins TRBV5-6 and TRBJ2-5, with a weak D call TRBD2 (6 bases). Germline V CDR1 and CDR2: SGHDT, YYEEEE. V was shortened by 0 bases and J by 4 bases, with 7 bases between the two germline ends. CDR3 length: 13 residues.

The V gene is TRBV5-6, the J gene TRBJ2-1; 7 bases map to TRBD1. V shed 2 bases and J 0 bases; nucleotides not matched to a gene: 2. Per the germline V gene, CDR1 is SGHDT and CDR2 is YYEEEE. CDR3 size: 15 residues. The chain's CDR3 is CASSFGTASYNEQFF. The DNA for the CDR3 is TGTGCCAGCAGCTTCGGGACAGCCTCCTACAATGAGCAGTTCTTC.

The J gene is TRBJ2-1, the V gene TRBV19; 13 bases agree with TRBD2. This CDR3 is 17 amino acids long. Trimming at V came to 5 bases and at J to 0 bases, leaving 4 bases not matched to a gene. Germline V lookup: CDR1 LNHDA, CDR2 SQIVND (reference sequence). This CDR3 is CASSSRTSGSSYNEQFF. The CDR3 DNA is TGTGCCAGTAGTTCAAGGACTAGCGGGAGCTCCTACAATGAGCAGTTCTTC.

The rearrangement uses TRBV4-2 and TRBJ2-1; D may be TRBD2 (5 bases). Germline V gives CDR1 LGHNA, CDR2 YNFKEQ. The CDR3 is made up of 14 amino acids. V was clipped by 2 bases and J by 9 bases, with 14 bases between them. CDR3: CASSQPDYFGEQFF. The CDR3, as DNA: TGTGCCAGCAGCCAACCCGACTATTTCGGTGAGCAGTTCTTC.

The chain couples TRBV6-4 to TRBJ2-5, with 14 bases lining up with TRBD2. Germline V gene data show CDR1 as MRHNA and CDR2 as SNTAGT. This CDR3 is built from 16 residues. V lost 7 bases and J lost 4; bases outside the gene matches: 8. CDR3 sequence (DNA): TGTGCCAGCATCAGACTAGCGGGGGGGCCAAGAGAGACCCAGTACTTC. Protein product: CASIRLAGGPRETQYF.

The V and J genes are TRBV7-2 and TRBJ1-4; D unclear. Germline V gene data show CDR1 as SGHTA and CDR2 as FQGNSA. The CDR3 sequence is 13 residues long. V lost 1 base and J 8 bases, leaving 8 bases between the germline ends. The CDR3 DNA is TGTGCCAGCAGCTTAGGGCGAGGGGAAAAACTGTTTTTT. Translating gives CASSLGRGEKLFF.

This chain uses TRBV11-3 with TRBJ2-1; D might be TRBD1 (6 bases). Germline assignment: CDR1 SGHNT and CDR2 YENEEA. The V end was cut by 11 bases, the J end by 5 bases, with 16 bases between. The CDR3 spans 13 residues. CDR3 sequence (DNA): TGTGCCTCCCGGGACAATGAGCACAATGAGCAGTTCTTC. Its translation: CASRDNEHNEQFF.

This clone was found once. CDR3 residues: CASSTGLAGATDTQYF. In nucleotides, the CDR3 is TGTGCCAGCAGCACCGGACTAGCGGGAGCCACAGATACGCAGTATTTT. The chain uses TRBV11-2 and TRBJ2-3; 13 bases map to TRBD2. The germline CDR1 and CDR2 sequences are SGHAT and FQNNGV. CDR3 length: 16 amino acids. With V trimmed by 5 bases and J by 2 bases, 4 bases remained unmatched.

The chain carries TRBV5-5 and TRBJ2-1, with 7 bases fitting TRBD2. There are 16 residues in the CDR3. CDR1 is SGHKS, CDR2 YYEKEE, per germline (reference sequence). The junction had 6 bases not matched to a gene; V was cut back by 0 bases and J by 3 bases. CDR3 sequence reads: CASSLVPLADYNEQFF. The DNA of the CDR3 is TGTGCCAGCAGCTTGGTACCCCTAGCGGACTACAATGAGCAGTTCTTC.

A remark on this clone: Other DNA sequences of this sample code for an identical CDR3. The chain couples TRBV7-2 to TRBJ2-5; 10 bases align to TRBD2. This CDR3 is built from 15 residues. Germline V gene sequence: CDR1 SGHTA, CDR2 FQGNSA. Unmatched junction bases numbered 6, after V lost 3 bases and J lost 5 bases. CDR3 nucleotide sequence: TGTGCCAGCAGCTTCCAAGCGGGGGGGCGGGAGACCCAGTACTTC. This codes for CASSFQAGGRETQYF. The whole variable domain, remainder taken from reference TRBV7-2 and TRBJ2-5, is GAGVSQSPSNKVTEKGKDVELRCDPISGHTALYWYRQSLGQGLEFLIYFQGNSAPDKSGLPSDRFSAERTGGSVSTLTIQRTQQEDSAVYLCASSFQAGGRETQYFGPGTRLLVL.

The V gene is TRBV6-1, the J gene TRBJ1-3, with unresolved D. V lost 3 bases and J lost 4, with 10 bases in between. CDR3 length: 14 amino acids. The V gene's germline CDR1 is MNHNS and CDR2 SASEGT. The CDR3 DNA sequence: TGTGCCAGCAGTGAGGCGACGGGAGGAAACACCATATATTTT. Encoded protein: CASSEATGGNTIYF.